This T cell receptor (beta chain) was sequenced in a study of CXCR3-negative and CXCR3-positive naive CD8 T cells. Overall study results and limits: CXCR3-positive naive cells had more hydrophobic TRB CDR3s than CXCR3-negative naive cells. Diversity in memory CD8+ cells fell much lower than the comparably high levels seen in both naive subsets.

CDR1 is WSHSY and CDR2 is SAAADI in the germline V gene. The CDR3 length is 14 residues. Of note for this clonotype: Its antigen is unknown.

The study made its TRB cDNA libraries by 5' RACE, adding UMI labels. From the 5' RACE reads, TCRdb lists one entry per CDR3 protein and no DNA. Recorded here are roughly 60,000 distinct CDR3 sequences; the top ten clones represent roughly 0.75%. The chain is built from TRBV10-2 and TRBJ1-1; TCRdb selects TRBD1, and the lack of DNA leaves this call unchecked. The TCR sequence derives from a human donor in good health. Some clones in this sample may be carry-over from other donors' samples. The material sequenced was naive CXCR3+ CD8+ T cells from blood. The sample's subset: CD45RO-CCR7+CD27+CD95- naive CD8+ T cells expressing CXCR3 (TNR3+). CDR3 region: CASSEGNRGAEAFF.